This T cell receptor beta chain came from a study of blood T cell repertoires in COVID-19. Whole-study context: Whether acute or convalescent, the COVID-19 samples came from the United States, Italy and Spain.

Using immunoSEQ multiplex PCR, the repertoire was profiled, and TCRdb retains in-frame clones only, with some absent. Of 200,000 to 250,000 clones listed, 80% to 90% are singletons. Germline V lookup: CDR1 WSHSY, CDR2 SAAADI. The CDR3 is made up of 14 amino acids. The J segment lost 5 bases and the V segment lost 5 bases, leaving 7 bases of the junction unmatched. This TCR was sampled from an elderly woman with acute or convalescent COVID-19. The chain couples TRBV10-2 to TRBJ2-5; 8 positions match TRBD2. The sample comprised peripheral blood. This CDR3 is CASSPSGSLETQYF. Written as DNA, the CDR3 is TGCGCCAGCAGTCCCAGCGGGAGTTTGGAGACCCAGTACTTC.